These T cell receptor beta chains were read from a single sample in a study of T-cell memory formation after mild COVID-19. TCRdb re-derived calls from the 5' RACE reads in MiXCR, one entry per CDR3 protein. The sample shows over 120,000 distinct CDR3 sequences, about 5.7% of them seen only once. Sequences were obtained from PBMCs or a T cell subset sorted from them (not recorded which). These receptors were obtained from an adult woman who had mild COVID-19 (a few samples of this study predate the infection). Cell type and time point are not known. The CDR3 runs from the conserved cysteine through the conserved F or W. D genes are given only for firm matches. Expanded clones are given a class, and other clones once, few, many or no size at all.

DNA: TGCAGTGCTAGCGTCGTGGATACGCAGTATTTT; CDR3: CSASVVDTQYF; J: TRBJ2-3; size: many; length: 11; V: TRBV20-1; D: NA
DNA: TGTGCCAGCAGCCAATCAGGGATCGAGCAGTACTTC; CDR3: CASSQSGIEQYF; J: TRBJ2-7; size: many; length: 12; V: TRBV7-9; D: NA
DNA: TGTGCCAGCAGCCAAGGGGCAAATTCACCCCTCCACTTT; CDR3: CASSQGANSPLHF; J: TRBJ1-6; size: NA; length: 13; V: TRBV3-1; D: NA
DNA: TGTGCCAGCAGTACCCCATCGACAGGATCTTTCTACGAGCAGTACTTC; CDR3: CASSTPSTGSFYEQYF; J: TRBJ2-7; size: many; length: 16; V: TRBV28; D: NA
DNA: TGTGCCAGCAGCGGCGGACTACTTGCGGGGGGAAAAGAGACCCAGTACTTC; CDR3: CASSGGLLAGGKETQYF; J: TRBJ2-5; size: many; length: 17; V: TRBV7-2; D: TRBD2
DNA: TGTGCCAGTAGTCAGGGAGCCGCGAATGAGCAGTTCTTC; CDR3: CASSQGAANEQFF; J: TRBJ2-1; size: few; length: 13; V: TRBV19; D: NA
DNA: TGTGCCACCAGCAGGGCAGCTACGGGACTCCCCAATGAGCAGTTCTTC; CDR3: CATSRAATGLPNEQFF; J: TRBJ2-1; size: few; length: 16; V: TRBV15; D: NA
DNA: TGTGCCATCAGTGGGACTAGCGAGTTCAATGAGCAGTTCTTC; CDR3: CAISGTSEFNEQFF; J: TRBJ2-1; size: many; length: 14; V: TRBV10-3; D: TRBD2
DNA: TGTGCCAGCAGTCAGGGTTTGGCCAAAAACATTCAGTACTTC; CDR3: CASSQGLAKNIQYF; J: TRBJ2-4; size: many; length: 14; V: TRBV6-5; D: NA
DNA: TGTGCCAGCAGCCACAAGGGTCGGGTAGTAGGAAGTGAGCAGTTCTTC; CDR3: CASSHKGRVVGSEQFF; J: TRBJ2-1; size: few; length: 16; V: TRBV14; D: NA
DNA: TGTGCCAGCAGCCCGAGATCGAAGAGCTCCTACGAGCAGTACTTC; CDR3: CASSPRSKSSYEQYF; J: TRBJ2-7; size: NA; length: 15; V: TRBV7-8; D: NA
DNA: TGTGCCAGCAGTTTAGGGACTAGCGGGGCCTACAATGAGCAGTTCTTC; CDR3: CASSLGTSGAYNEQFF; J: TRBJ2-1; size: NA; length: 16; V: TRBV12-3/TRBV12-4; D: TRBD2
DNA: TGCAGTGTCACAGGGGGCCGGGAGACCCAGTACTTC; CDR3: CSVTGGRETQYF; J: TRBJ2-5; size: many; length: 12; V: TRBV20-1; D: TRBD1
DNA: TGTGCTAGTGGTTTGGGTCTCCTAGCCGACTATGGCTACACCTTC; CDR3: CASGLGLLADYGYTF; J: TRBJ1-2; size: NA; length: 15; V: TRBV12-5; D: NA
DNA: TGTGCCAGCAGCTTACAGGCCCCTACGAGCAGTTGGTACTTC; CDR3: CASSLQAPTSSWYF; J: TRBJ2-7; size: NA; length: 14; V: TRBV5-6; D: NA
DNA: TGCGCCAGCAGCTTAGGGGGCCCAGATACGCAGTATTTT; CDR3: CASSLGGPDTQYF; J: TRBJ2-3; size: many; length: 13; V: TRBV5-1; D: TRBD1
DNA: TGTGCCAGCAGTTATTTTGACGACACTGAAGCTTTCTTT; CDR3: CASSYFDDTEAFF; J: TRBJ1-1; size: few; length: 13; V: TRBV6-5; D: NA
DNA: TGTGCCAGCTCACCAAGGGGAAACTCCTACGAGCAGTACTTC; CDR3: CASSPRGNSYEQYF; J: TRBJ2-7; size: NA; length: 14; V: TRBV18; D: NA
DNA: TGTGCCAGCAGCTTAGGCCCTAGCGGGAGAGAGACCCAGTACTTC; CDR3: CASSLGPSGRETQYF; J: TRBJ2-5; size: few; length: 15; V: TRBV11-2; D: TRBD2
DNA: TGTGCCAGCAGTTACTCTTCCGAGCACACCGGGGAGCTGTTTTTT; CDR3: CASSYSSEHTGELFF; J: TRBJ2-2; size: many; length: 15; V: TRBV6-5; D: NA